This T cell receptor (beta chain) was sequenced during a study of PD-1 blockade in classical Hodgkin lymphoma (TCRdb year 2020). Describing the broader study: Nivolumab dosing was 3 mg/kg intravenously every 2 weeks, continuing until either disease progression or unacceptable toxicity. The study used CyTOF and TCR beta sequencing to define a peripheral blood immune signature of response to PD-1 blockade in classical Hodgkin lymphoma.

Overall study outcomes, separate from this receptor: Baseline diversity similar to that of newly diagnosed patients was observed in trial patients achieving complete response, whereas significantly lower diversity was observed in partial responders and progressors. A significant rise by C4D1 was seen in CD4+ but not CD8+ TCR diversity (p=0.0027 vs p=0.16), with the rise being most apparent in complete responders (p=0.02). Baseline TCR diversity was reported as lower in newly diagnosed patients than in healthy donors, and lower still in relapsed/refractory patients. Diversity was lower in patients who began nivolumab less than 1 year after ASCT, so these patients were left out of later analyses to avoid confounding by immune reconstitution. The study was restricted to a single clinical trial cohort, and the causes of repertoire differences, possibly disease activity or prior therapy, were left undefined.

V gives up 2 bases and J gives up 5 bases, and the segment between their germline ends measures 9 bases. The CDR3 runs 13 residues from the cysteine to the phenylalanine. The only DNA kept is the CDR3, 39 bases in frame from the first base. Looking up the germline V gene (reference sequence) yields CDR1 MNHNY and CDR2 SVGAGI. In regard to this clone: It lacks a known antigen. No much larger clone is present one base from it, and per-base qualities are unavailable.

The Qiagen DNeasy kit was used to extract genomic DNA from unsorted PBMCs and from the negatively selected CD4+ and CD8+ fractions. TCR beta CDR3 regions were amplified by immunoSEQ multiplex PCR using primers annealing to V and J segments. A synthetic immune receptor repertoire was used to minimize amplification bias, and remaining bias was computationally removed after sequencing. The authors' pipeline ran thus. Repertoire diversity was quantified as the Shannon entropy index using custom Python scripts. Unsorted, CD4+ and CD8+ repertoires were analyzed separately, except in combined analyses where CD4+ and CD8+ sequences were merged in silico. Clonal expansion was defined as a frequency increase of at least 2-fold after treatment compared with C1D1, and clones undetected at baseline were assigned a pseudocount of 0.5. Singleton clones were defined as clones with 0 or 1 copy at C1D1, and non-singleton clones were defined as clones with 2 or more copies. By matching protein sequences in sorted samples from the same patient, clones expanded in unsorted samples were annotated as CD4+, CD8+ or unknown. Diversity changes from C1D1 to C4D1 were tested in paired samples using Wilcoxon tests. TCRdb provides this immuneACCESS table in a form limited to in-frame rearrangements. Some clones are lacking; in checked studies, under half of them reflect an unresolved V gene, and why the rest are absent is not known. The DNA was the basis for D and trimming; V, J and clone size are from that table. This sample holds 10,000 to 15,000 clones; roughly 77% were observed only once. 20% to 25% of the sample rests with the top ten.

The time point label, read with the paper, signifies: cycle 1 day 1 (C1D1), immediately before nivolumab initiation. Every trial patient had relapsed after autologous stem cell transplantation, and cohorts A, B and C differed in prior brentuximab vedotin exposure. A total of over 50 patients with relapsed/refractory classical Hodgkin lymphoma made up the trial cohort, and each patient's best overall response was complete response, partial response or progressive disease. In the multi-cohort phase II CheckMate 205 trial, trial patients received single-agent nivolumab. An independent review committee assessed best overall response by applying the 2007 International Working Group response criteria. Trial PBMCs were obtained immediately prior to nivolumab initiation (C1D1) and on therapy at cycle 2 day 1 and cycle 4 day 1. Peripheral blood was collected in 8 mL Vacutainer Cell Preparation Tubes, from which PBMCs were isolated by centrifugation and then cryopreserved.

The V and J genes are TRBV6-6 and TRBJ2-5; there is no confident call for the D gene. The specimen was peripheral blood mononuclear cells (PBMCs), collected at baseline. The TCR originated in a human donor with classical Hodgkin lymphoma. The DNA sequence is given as TGTGCCAGCAGTTACGTGGACCTTGAGACCCAGTACTTC. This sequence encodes CASSYVDLETQYF.